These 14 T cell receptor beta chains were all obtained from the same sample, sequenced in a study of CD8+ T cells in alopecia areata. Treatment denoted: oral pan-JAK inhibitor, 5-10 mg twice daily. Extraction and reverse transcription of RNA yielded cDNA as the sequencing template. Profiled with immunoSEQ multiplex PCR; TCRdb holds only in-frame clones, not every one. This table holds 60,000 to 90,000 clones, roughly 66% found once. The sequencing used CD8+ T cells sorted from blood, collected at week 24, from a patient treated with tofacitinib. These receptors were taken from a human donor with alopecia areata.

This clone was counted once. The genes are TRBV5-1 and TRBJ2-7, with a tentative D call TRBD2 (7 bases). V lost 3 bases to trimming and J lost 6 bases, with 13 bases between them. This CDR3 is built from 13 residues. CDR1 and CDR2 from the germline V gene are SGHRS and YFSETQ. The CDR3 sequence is CASSSGGGPEQYF. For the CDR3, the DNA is TGCGCCAGCAGCTCGGGGGGCGGGCCCGAGCAGTACTTC.

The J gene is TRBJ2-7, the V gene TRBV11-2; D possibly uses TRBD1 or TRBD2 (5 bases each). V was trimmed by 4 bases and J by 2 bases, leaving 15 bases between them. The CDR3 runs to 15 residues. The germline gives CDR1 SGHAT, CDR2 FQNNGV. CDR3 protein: CASSSPLGTPYEQYF. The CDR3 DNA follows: TGTGCCAGCAGCTCGCCGCTCGGGACGCCCTACGAGCAGTACTTC. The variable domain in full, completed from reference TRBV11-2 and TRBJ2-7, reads EAGVAQSPRYKIIEKRQSVAFWCNPISGHATLYWYQQILGQGPKLLIQFQNNGVVDDSQLPKDRFSAERLKGVDSTLKIQPAKLEDSAVYLCASSSPLGTPYEQYFGPGTRLTVT.

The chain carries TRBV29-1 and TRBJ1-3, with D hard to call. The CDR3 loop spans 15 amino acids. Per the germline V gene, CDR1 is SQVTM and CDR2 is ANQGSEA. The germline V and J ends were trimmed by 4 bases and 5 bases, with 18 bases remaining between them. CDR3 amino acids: CSVGVLGETRNTIYF. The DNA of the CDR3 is TGCAGCGTTGGAGTACTCGGGGAAACCCGAAACACCATATATTTT.

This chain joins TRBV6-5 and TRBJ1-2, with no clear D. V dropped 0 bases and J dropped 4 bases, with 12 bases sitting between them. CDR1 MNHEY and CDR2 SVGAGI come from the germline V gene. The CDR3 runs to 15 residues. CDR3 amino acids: CASSYSPDGRYGYTF. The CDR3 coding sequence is TGTGCCAGCAGTTACTCCCCGGACGGACGCTATGGCTACACCTTC.

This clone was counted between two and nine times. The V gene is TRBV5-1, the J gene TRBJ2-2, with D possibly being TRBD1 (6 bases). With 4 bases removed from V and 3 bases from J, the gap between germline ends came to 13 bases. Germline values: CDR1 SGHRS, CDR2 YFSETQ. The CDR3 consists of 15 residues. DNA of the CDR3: TGCGCCAGCAGCATACGGACAGTTCACACCGGGGAGCTGTTTTTT. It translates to CASSIRTVHTGELFF.

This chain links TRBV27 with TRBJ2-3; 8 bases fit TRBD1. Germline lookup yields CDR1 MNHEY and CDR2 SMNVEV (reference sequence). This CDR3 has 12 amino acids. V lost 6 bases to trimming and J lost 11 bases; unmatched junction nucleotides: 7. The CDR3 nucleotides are TGTGCCAGCAGCCCGACCGGGACAGGGCAGTATTTT. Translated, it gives CASSPTGTGQYF.

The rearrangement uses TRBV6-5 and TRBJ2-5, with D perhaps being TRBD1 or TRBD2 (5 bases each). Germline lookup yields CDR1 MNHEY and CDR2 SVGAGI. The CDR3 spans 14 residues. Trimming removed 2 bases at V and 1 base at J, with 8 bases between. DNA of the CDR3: TGTGCCAGCAGTTACCCGGGACCCCAAGAGACCCAGTACTTC. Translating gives CASSYPGPQETQYF.

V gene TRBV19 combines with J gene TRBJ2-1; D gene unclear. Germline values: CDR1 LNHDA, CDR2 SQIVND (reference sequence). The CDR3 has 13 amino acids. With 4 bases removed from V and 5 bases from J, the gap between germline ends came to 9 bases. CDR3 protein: CASSRKGHNEQFF. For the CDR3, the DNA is TGTGCCAGTAGTAGGAAGGGCCACAATGAGCAGTTCTTC.

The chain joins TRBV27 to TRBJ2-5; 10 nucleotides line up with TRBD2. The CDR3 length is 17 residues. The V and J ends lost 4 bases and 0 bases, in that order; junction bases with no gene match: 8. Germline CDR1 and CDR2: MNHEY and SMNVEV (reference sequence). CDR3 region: CASSSSGLAEHQETQYF. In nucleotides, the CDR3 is TGTGCCAGCAGTTCCTCCGGACTAGCGGAACACCAAGAGACCCAGTACTTC.

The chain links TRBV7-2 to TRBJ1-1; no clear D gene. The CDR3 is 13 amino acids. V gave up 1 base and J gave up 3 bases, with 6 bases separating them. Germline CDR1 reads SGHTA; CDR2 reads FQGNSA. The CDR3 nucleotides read TGTGCCAGCAGCTTAGGAGAGTACACTGAAGCTTTCTTT. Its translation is CASSLGEYTEAFF.

The CDR3 region has the DNA TGCGCCAGCAGCTTGGGGTGGGAGCTGTACAATGAGCAGTTCTTC. This translates into CASSLGWELYNEQFF. The V and J genes are TRBV5-1 and TRBJ2-1; the D gene is possibly TRBD2 (5 bases). CDR1 and CDR2 from the germline V gene are SGHRS and YFSETQ. V dropped 0 bases and J dropped 4 bases, with 11 bases sitting between them. The CDR3 runs to 15 residues. Supplemented by reference TRBV5-1 and TRBJ2-1, the full variable domain reads KAGVTQTPRYLIKTRGQQVTLSCSPISGHRSVSWYQQTPGQGLQFLFEYFSETQRNKGNFPGRFSGRQFSNSRSEMNVSTLELGDSALYLCASSLGWELYNEQFFGPGTRLTVL.

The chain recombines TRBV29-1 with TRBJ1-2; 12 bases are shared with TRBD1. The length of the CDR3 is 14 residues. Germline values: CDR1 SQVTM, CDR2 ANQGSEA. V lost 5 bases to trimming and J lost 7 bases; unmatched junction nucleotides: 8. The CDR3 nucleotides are TGCAGCGTTCCGTCGGGACAGGGGGCGCGTGGCTACACCTTC. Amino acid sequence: CSVPSGQGARGYTF. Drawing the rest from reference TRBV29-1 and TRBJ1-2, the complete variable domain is SAVISQKPSRDICQRGTSLTIQCQVDSQVTMMFWYRQQPGQSLTLIATANQGSEATYESGFVIDKFPISRPNLTFSTLTVSNMSPEDSSIYLCSVPSGQGARGYTFGSGTRLTVV.

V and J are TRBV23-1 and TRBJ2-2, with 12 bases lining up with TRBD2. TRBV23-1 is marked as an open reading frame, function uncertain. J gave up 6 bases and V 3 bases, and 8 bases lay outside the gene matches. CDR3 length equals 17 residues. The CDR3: CASSQAASGGEPGELFF. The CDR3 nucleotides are TGCGCCAGCAGTCAGGCGGCTAGCGGGGGGGAACCCGGGGAGCTGTTTTTT.

The CDR3: CASSPLTVDGTGELFF. CDR3 nucleotide sequence: TGTGCCAGCAGCCCCCTCACAGTAGACGGCACCGGGGAGCTGTTTTTT. The rearrangement links TRBV27 to TRBJ2-2; no definite D call. The germline CDR1 and CDR2 sequences are MNHEY and SMNVEV (reference sequence). V gave up 6 bases and J gave up 4 bases, with 18 bases separating them. CDR3 length: 16 amino acids.